This TCR beta chain was observed in a study of T cell responses to AZD1222 COVID-19 vaccine. Study-level results: The number of AZD1222 recipients seropositive at baseline was only 5 to 7. Regions 160-218 and 743-854 dominated among vaccine-associated CD4 TCRs spanning spike. Donors, mostly white British, included more females; clonal diversity was possibly underestimated.

Comment on this clone: Its antigen remains unidentified.

CDR3 length: 13 residues. V lost 6 bases and J lost 4, with 12 bases in between. Only in-frame clones appear in the TCRdb table, and some are missing; sequencing was by immunoSEQ multiplex PCR. The table has about 200,000 clones, about 93% seen once; the top ten hold over 0.95%. The analysis combined second doses at about 4 or about 12 weeks. The receptor was derived from an adult who received the AZD1222 COVID-19 vaccine. This chain links TRBV12-3 or TRBV12-4 with TRBJ1-1, with D unclear. The sample in question was peripheral blood, obtained 28 days after the second AZD1222 dose. This chain's CDR3 is CASSLPWGTEAFF. CDR3 nucleotides: TGTGCCAGCAGCCTCCCTTGGGGCACTGAAGCTTTCTTT.